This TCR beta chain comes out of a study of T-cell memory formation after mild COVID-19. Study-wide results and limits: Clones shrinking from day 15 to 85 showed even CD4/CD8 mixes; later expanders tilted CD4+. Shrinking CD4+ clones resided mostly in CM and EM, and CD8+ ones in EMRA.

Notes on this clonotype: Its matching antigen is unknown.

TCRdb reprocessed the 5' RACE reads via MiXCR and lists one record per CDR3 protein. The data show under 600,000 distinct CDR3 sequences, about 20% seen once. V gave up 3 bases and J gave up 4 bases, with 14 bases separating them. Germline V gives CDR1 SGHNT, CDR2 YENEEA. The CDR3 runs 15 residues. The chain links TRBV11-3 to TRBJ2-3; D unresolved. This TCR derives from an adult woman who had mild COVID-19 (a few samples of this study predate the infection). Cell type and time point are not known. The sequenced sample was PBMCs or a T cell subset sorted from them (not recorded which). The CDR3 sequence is CASSFELARADTQYF. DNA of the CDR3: TGTGCCAGCAGCTTTGAACTGGCTAGGGCAGATACGCAGTATTTT. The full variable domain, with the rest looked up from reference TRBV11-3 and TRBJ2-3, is EAGVVQSPRYKIIEKKQPVAFWCNPISGHNTLYWYLQNLGQGPELLIRYENEEAVDDSQLPKDRFSAERLKGVDSTLKIQPAELGDSAVYLCASSFELARADTQYFGPGTRLTVL.